A single sample is the source of the 25 T cell receptor beta chains below, sequenced in a study of shared clonotypes between healthy human individuals. The table came from immunoSEQ multiplex PCR; TCRdb's copy has only in-frame clones and leaves some out. The sample holds over 2 million clones, 92% seen once. What was sequenced was naive CD4+ T cells from PBMCs. Subset meaning: CD45RA+ positively selected. The receptor set was obtained from a man aged 18 to 35 in good health. Some clones in this sample may be carry-over from other donors' samples.

The chain joins TRBV2 to TRBJ2-1, with 10 bases that match TRBD2. The length of the CDR3 is 18 residues. J lost 3 bases, V lost 7 bases, and 15 bases had no gene match. Germline V lookup: CDR1 SNHLY, CDR2 FYNNEI. CDR3 in DNA: TGTGCCAGCAACCCTTATTCTGGGACTAGCGAGCACTACAATGAGCAGTTCTTC. Translating it yields CASNPYSGTSEHYNEQFF.

This clone was detected only once. The chain couples TRBV5-1 to TRBJ2-5; 8 nucleotides align to TRBD1. V shed 2 bases and J 4 bases; nucleotides not matched to a gene: 4. This CDR3 contains 14 residues. From germline, CDR1 is SGHRS and CDR2 YFSETQ. The CDR3 DNA is TGCGCCAGCAGCTTCACAGGGACAGGAGAGACCCAGTACTTC. Its protein is CASSFTGTGETQYF.

This clone was detected only once. The V call is TRBV4-3, the J call TRBJ2-1; TRBD2 matches at 14 bases. The CDR3 runs to 18 residues. With 1 base clipped from V and 6 bases from J, the junction kept 8 bases outside the gene matches. Looked up from germline, CDR1 is LGHNA and CDR2 is YSLEER. CDR3 protein: CASSQARGTSGSLNEQFF. The CDR3 region has the DNA TGCGCCAGCAGCCAAGCGAGGGGGACTAGCGGGAGTCTCAATGAGCAGTTCTTC.

The J gene is TRBJ2-3, the V gene TRBV28; TRBD1 matches 7 bases. This CDR3 is built from 13 residues. V shed 6 bases, J shed 2 bases, and the junction held 2 bases outside the gene matches. The V gene's germline CDR1 is MDHEN and CDR2 SYDVKM. The CDR3 protein is CASRTGFTDTQYF. The CDR3 bases are TGTGCCAGCAGGACAGGGTTCACAGATACGCAGTATTTT.

For this clone: Within the sample, other DNA sequences also encode this same CDR3. The chain is built from TRBV7-9 and TRBJ2-3; TRBD2 matches at 10 bases. The germline CDR1 and CDR2 sequences are SEHNR and FQNEAQ (reference sequence). This CDR3 spans 16 amino acids. The J segment lost 0 bases and the V segment lost 5 bases, leaving 5 bases of the junction unmatched. CDR3 sequence: CASSPGLAASTDTQYF. The DNA for the CDR3 is TGTGCCAGCAGCCCCGGACTAGCGGCGAGCACAGATACGCAGTATTTT. Variable domain in full (rest from reference TRBV7-9 and TRBJ2-3): DTGVSQNPRHKITKRGQNVTFRCDPISEHNRLYWYRQTLGQGPEFLTYFQNEAQLEKSRLLSDRFSAERPKGSFSTLEIQRTEQGDSAMYLCASSPGLAASTDTQYFGPGTRLTVL.

This rearrangement joins TRBV9 to TRBJ2-1; weak D call: TRBD2 (6 bases). This CDR3 contains 15 residues. CDR1 and CDR2 (germline): SGDLS, YYNGEE. V lost 4 bases, J lost 3 bases, and 14 bases lay in between. This CDR3 is CASSTGDGGYNEQFF. DNA for the CDR3: TGTGCCAGCAGCACGGGGGATGGTGGCTACAATGAGCAGTTCTTC.

This rearrangement joins TRBV10-3 to TRBJ1-4, with D unclear. The CDR3 sequence is 18 residues long. Trimming removed 3 bases from V and 0 bases from J, with 17 bases in between. The V gene's germline CDR1 is ENHRY and CDR2 SYGVKD. This CDR3 is CAISDLQAGIATNEKLFF. The CDR3 nucleotides read TGTGCCATCAGTGACCTCCAGGCGGGGATTGCAACTAATGAAAAACTGTTTTTT.

DNA for the CDR3: TGTGCCAGCAAAGATAACACTGAAGCTTTCTTT. This sequence encodes CASKDNTEAFF. This rearrangement joins TRBV2 to TRBJ1-1; D is unclear. Germline assignment: CDR1 SNHLY and CDR2 FYNNEI. V lost 7 bases, J lost 2 bases, and 5 bases lay in between. This CDR3 has 11 amino acids.

The chain links TRBV5-5 to TRBJ1-1; D is possibly TRBD1 (6 bases). V was shortened by 2 bases and J by 0 bases, with 20 bases between the two germline ends. This CDR3 contains 18 residues. Germline assignment: CDR1 SGHKS and CDR2 YYEKEE (reference sequence). CDR3 DNA: TGTGCCAGCAGCTTTGGTGGACAGCAACCTCAGATGAACACTGAAGCTTTCTTT. Encoded protein: CASSFGGQQPQMNTEAFF. Full variable domain (rest looked up from reference TRBV5-5 and TRBJ1-1): DAGVTQSPTHLIKTRGQQVTLRCSPISGHKSVSWYQQVLGQGPQFIFQYYEKEERGRGNFPDRFSARQFPNYSSELNVNALLLGDSALYLCASSFGGQQPQMNTEAFFGQGTRLTVV.

Turning to this clone: The sample has other DNA sequences that encode this CDR3 too. The chain employs TRBV28 and TRBJ1-4, with 7 bases fitting TRBD1. This CDR3 contains 14 residues. Looked up from germline, CDR1 is MDHEN and CDR2 is SYDVKM. J gave up 5 bases and V 4 bases, and 4 bases lay outside the gene matches. The CDR3 region has the DNA TGTGCCAGCAGTTCGGGACAGTTCAATGAAAAACTGTTTTTT. It specifies CASSSGQFNEKLFF.

This sequence joins TRBV7-9 and TRBJ2-2; D possibly corresponds to TRBD1 (6 bases). V dropped 4 bases and J dropped 4 bases, with 10 bases sitting between them. The germline CDR1 and CDR2 sequences are SEHNR and FQNEAQ (reference sequence). This CDR3 is built from 14 residues. The CDR3: CASSSQGSTGELFF. The CDR3 coding sequence is TGTGCCAGCAGCTCGCAGGGGTCCACCGGGGAGCTGTTTTTT.

The V gene is TRBV5-1, the J gene TRBJ2-3; 11 bases fit TRBD1. The ends lost 7 bases at V and 6 bases at J; junction bases unmatched: 7. Germline-derived CDR1 and CDR2 are SGHRS and YFSETQ. This CDR3 comprises 14 residues. In DNA form, the CDR3 reads TGCGCCAGCGACTATGGACAGGGGGCGGATACGCAGTATTTT. Amino acid sequence: CASDYGQGADTQYF.

This chain joins TRBV19 and TRBJ2-5; D not certain. Germline V gene data show CDR1 as LNHDA and CDR2 as SQIVND (reference sequence). The CDR3 spans 14 residues. The germline V and J ends were trimmed by 7 bases and 5 bases, with 17 bases remaining between them. The CDR3 DNA sequence: TGTGCCAGTATAAAGGGTCAGCCTGGGGAGACCCAGTACTTC. Protein: CASIKGQPGETQYF.

This clone was detected once. The chain has TRBV9 and TRBJ2-1, with TRBD1 as a possible D gene (5 bases). The CDR3 runs 13 residues. The V gene's germline CDR1 is SGDLS and CDR2 YYNGEE. V gave up 4 bases and J gave up 3 bases, with 8 bases separating them. The CDR3 sequence: CASSQTGYNEQFF. CDR3 sequence (DNA): TGTGCCAGCAGCCAAACAGGCTACAATGAGCAGTTCTTC.

V usage is TRBV30 and J usage is TRBJ2-1; a possible D gene is TRBD1 (6 bases). Germline CDR1 reads GTSNPN; CDR2 reads SVGIG (reference sequence). This CDR3 has 13 residues. V lost 8 bases to trimming and J lost 0 bases, with 11 bases between them. The CDR3 DNA reads TGTGCCCAGGGGCCGAGCTCCTACAATGAGCAGTTCTTC. Protein: CAQGPSSYNEQFF.

This sequence joins TRBV5-5 and TRBJ2-7; D unresolved. The CDR3 is 13 residues long. CDR1 SGHKS and CDR2 YYEKEE come from the germline V gene (reference sequence). The V and J ends lost 0 bases and 6 bases respectively, with 10 bases between them. CDR3 loop: CASSLADVAEQYF. As DNA, the CDR3 is TGTGCCAGCAGCTTGGCCGATGTAGCCGAGCAGTACTTC.

The chain combines TRBV15 with TRBJ2-7, with 7 bases aligning to TRBD2. This CDR3 contains 13 residues. V shed 6 bases and J 1 base; nucleotides not matched to a gene: 3. Germline values: CDR1 LNHNV, CDR2 YYDKDF (reference sequence). The CDR3 DNA follows: TGTGCCACCAGGGGCGGGAGTTCCTACGAGCAGTACTTC. This encodes CATRGGSSYEQYF.

The CDR3: CASSLGLADRETQYF. The CDR3 region has the DNA TGCGCCAGCAGCTTGGGACTAGCCGATCGAGAGACCCAGTACTTC. The V call is TRBV5-1, the J call TRBJ2-5, with 7 bases fitting TRBD2. Germline-derived CDR1 and CDR2 are SGHRS and YFSETQ. J lost 4 bases, V lost 0 bases, and 6 bases had no gene match. The CDR3 runs 15 residues.

The chain links TRBV6-1 to TRBJ2-7, with D perhaps assigned TRBD1 or TRBD2 (5 bases each). The germline V gene has CDR1 MNHNS and CDR2 SASEGT. V dropped 5 bases and J dropped 0 bases, with 14 bases sitting between them. This CDR3 has 15 residues. The CDR3 bases are TGTGCCAGCAGTACCTCTAGGGACGGCTCCTACGAGCAGTACTTC. Its translation: CASSTSRDGSYEQYF.

The chain links TRBV7-9 to TRBJ1-1; D is possibly TRBD1 (6 bases). Trimming removed 4 bases at V and 3 bases at J, with 12 bases between. The CDR3 length is 14 residues. Germline CDR1 is SEHNR and CDR2 is FQNEAQ (reference sequence). The CDR3 nucleotides read TGTGCCAGCAGCTCAGAGAGGGGGGACACTGAAGCTTTCTTT. It is translated as CASSSERGDTEAFF.

The count of this clone is one. The J gene is TRBJ2-7, the V gene TRBV7-7; no clear D gene. V was shortened by 5 bases and J by 1 base, with 15 bases between the two germline ends. Germline V lookup: CDR1 SSHAT, CDR2 FNYEAQ (reference sequence). The CDR3 contains 15 residues. In DNA, the CDR3 is TGTGCCAGCAGCCCACAAAGACGGAATTCCTACGAGCAGTACTTC. Protein sequence: CASSPQRRNSYEQYF.

This rearrangement joins TRBV4-3 to TRBJ2-5; D may be TRBD2 (6 bases). Per germline, CDR1 LGHNA and CDR2 YSLEER. Trimming pared 0 bases from V and 5 bases from J, leaving 16 bases between. The CDR3 runs 16 residues. DNA for the CDR3: TGCGCCAGCAGCCAAGACTTACTGGGGGGTTGGGAGACCCAGTACTTC. This translates into CASSQDLLGGWETQYF.

The chain recombines TRBV19 with TRBJ2-3; TRBD1 agrees at 9 bases. With 6 bases clipped from V and 5 bases from J, the junction kept 6 bases outside the gene matches. Germline assignment: CDR1 LNHDA and CDR2 SQIVND (reference sequence). CDR3 length: 14 residues. CDR3 nucleotides: TGTGCCAGTAGCAAACAGGGGGCGGAAGATACGCAGTATTTT. Amino acids: CASSKQGAEDTQYF.

V is TRBV5-4 and J is TRBJ1-4; D unclear. The CDR3 has 15 residues. V was trimmed by 2 bases and J by 0 bases, leaving 8 bases between them. Germline V lookup: CDR1 SGHNT, CDR2 YYREEE (reference sequence). This CDR3 reads CASSLDGATNEKLFF. CDR3 sequence (DNA): TGTGCCAGCAGCTTAGACGGTGCAACTAATGAAAAACTGTTTTTT.

V is TRBV18 and J is TRBJ2-5, with D perhaps matching TRBD2 (6 bases). This CDR3 is built from 14 residues. Trimming cost V 2 bases and J 5 bases, with 12 bases left between them. In germline, CDR1 is KGHSH, CDR2 LQKENI. The CDR3 DNA reads as TGTGCCAGCTCACCAAATGCGGGGTCGGAGACCCAGTACTTC. Protein sequence: CASSPNAGSETQYF.